This T cell receptor (beta chain) was identified during a study of metastatic and nonmetastatic thyroid tumors. Across the whole study: Samples came from malignant and benign thyroid patients, and repertoires were compared across blood and tumor or nodule tissue. The study, taken as a whole, reports: Reported TCR beta diversity, measured in blood and tumor, was significantly higher for malignant thyroid tumors than for benign nodules.

The length of the CDR3 is 15 residues. The germline gives CDR1 SSHAT, CDR2 FNYEAQ (reference sequence). This clone was picked up many times. Its antigen remains unidentified. A read error may produce the germline difference seen at one junction end. Ahead of thyroid surgery, no patient had received treatment of any kind. Per the original data handling: The study's classifier, a distant-metastasis tool for papillary thyroid cancer, was built using CDR3 differences across clinicopathological groups. TCRdb called clones again from the PCR reads with MiXCR. The V and J calls come from TCRdb's annotation, not from the publication. This table has roughly 40,000 clones, about 15% appearing once.

The sequence was collected from a female donor with papillary thyroid cancer or a benign thyroid nodule (not recorded which). Some clones in this sample may be carry-over from other donors' samples. This chain joins TRBV7-7 and TRBJ2-3; 11 bases line up with TRBD1. The sequenced sample consisted of blood. CDR3 sequence: CASSLSGQGADTQYF. CDR3 DNA: TGTGCTAGCAGCTTATCGGGACAGGGGGCAGATACGCAGTATTTT.